The sequence of this T cell receptor (beta chain) was determined in a study of CD8 T cells in ankylosing spondylitis. Germline values: CDR1 SQVTM, CDR2 ANQGSEA. Trimming removed 4 bases at V and 0 bases at J, with 12 bases between. CDR3 length: 15 amino acids. TCRdb redid the calling of the 5' RACE reads with MiXCR, one entry per CDR3 protein. The repertoire consists of 700,000 or so distinct CDR3 sequences, with 19% occurring once and the leading ten covering around a fifth. This clonotype was seen many times. Its antigen is not known. Study conclusions and caveats: Within matched ankylosing spondylitis synovial fluid, disease-linked clones were reportedly significantly enriched. In peripheral blood, disease-linked CD8+ clones occurred at relatively low frequencies. A motif of eight or nine highly homologous TCR beta variants was seen as apparently characteristic of ankylosing spondylitis blood.

This TCR was sampled from a male donor with ankylosing spondylitis. Sequencing used blood, either unsorted or a sorted T cell fraction (not recorded which). The rearrangement joins TRBV29-1 to TRBJ1-4; weak D call: TRBD1 (5 bases). The CDR3 here is CSVVGGETTNEKLFF. In DNA form, the CDR3 reads TGCAGCGTTGTAGGAGGGGAAACAACTAATGAAAAACTGTTTTTT.